Sequencing of this TCR beta chain was carried out in a study of Ad26.COV2.S vaccination and SARS-CoV-2 variants. Stated treatment: around 19 received Ad26.COV2.S at low or high dose, single or two shots; about five received placebo; per-sample allocation not given. Samples were taken on day 63 after the first vaccine or placebo injection. TCRdb's copy holds only in-frame clones and misses some; the assay was immunoSEQ multiplex PCR. This table has around 300,000 clones, around 88% appearing once. The receptor's source is a person between 18 and 65 years old who received the Ad26.COV2.S COVID-19 vaccine or a placebo. Sequencing used peripheral blood, obtained in a trial of Ad26.COV2.S vaccine versus placebo.

The CDR3 sequence is CASSQDLGVTNTGELFF. CDR3 sequence (DNA): TGTGCCAGCAGCCAAGACCTCGGCGTTACGAACACCGGGGAGCTGTTTTTT. The V gene is TRBV3-1 (or the pseudogene TRBV3-2), the J gene TRBJ2-2; D is unresolved. Per germline, CDR1 LGHDT and CDR2 YNNKEL (reference sequence). CDR3 length: 17 residues. V was pared by 0 bases and J by 0 bases, with 11 bases between.